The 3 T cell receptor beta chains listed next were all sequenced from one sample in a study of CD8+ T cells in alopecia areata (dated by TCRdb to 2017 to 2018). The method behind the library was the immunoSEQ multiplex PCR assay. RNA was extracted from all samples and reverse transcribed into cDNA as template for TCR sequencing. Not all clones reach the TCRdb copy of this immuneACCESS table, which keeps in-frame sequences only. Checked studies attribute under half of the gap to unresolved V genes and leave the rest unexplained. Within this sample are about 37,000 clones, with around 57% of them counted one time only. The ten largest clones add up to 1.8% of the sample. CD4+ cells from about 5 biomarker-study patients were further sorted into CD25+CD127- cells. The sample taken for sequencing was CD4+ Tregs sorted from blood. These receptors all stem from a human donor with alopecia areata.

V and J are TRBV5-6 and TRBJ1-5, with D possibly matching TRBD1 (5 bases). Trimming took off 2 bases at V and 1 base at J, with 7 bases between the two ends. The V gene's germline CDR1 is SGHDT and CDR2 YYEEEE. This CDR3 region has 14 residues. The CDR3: CASSLRGSNQPQHF. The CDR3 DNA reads TGTGCCAGCAGCTTACGGGGGAGCAATCAGCCCCAGCATTTT.

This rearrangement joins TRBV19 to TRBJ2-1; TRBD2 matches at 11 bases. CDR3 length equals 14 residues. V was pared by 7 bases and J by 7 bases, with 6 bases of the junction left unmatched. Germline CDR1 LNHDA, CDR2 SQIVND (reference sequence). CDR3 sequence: CASTKTSGVNEQFF. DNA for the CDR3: TGTGCCAGTACTAAGACTAGCGGGGTGAATGAGCAGTTCTTC.

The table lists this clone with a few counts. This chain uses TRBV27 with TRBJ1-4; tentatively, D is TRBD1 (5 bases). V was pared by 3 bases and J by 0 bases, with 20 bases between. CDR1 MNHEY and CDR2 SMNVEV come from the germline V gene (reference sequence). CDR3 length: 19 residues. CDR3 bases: TGTGCCAGCAGTTTGGAGGGGAGGAGTGGGCCCGCAACTAATGAAAAACTGTTTTTT. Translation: CASSLEGRSGPATNEKLFF.